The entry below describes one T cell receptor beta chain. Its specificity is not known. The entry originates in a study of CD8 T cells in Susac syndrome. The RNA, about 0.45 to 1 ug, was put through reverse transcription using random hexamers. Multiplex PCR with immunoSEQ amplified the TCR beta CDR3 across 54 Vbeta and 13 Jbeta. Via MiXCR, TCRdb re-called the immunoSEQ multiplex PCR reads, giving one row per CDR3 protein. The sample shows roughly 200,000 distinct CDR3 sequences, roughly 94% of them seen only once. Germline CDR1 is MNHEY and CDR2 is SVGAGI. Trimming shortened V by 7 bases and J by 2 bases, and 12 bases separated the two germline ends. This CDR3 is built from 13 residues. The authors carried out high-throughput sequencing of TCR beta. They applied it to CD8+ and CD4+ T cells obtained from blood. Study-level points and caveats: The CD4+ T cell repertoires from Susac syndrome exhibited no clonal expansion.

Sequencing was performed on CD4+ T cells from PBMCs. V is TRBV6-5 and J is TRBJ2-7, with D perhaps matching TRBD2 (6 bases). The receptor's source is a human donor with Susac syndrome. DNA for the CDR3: TGTGCCAGCACCGGGACTCCGACCTACGAGCAGTACTTC. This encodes CASTGTPTYEQYF.